The following is a TCR beta chain sequence with its context. What it recognizes is unknown. TCRdb keeps only in-frame clones here, not all; method: immunoSEQ multiplex PCR. The table shows some 85,000 clones, with over 70% occurring only once. This specimen belongs to a study of T cells in localized non-small cell lung cancer. Study-level findings and limits: Median detection of top 100 tumor clones in adjacent lung was 57 clones. Among the tissues sampled, uninvolved adjacent lung had the highest T cell clonality, above tumor.

The CDR3 is 14 residues long. The germline CDR1 and CDR2 sequences are SGDLS and YYNGEE. V was cut by 4 bases and J by 7 bases, with 17 bases left in between. This chain uses TRBV9 with TRBJ1-2, with D perhaps TRBD1 (5 bases). Specimen: PBMCs, collected before any cancer treatment. The sequence derives from a man between 40 and 70 years old with stage II squamous cell lung carcinoma. DNA of the CDR3: TGTGCCAGCAGCCAACTGGGGGAGGGTTTTGGCTACACCTTC. This codes for CASSQLGEGFGYTF. Together with reference TRBV9 and TRBJ1-2, the CDR3 gives the full variable domain: DSGVTQTPKHLITATGQRVTLRCSPRSGDLSVYWYQQSLDQGLQFLIQYYNGEERAKGNILERFSAQQFPDLHSELNLSSLELGDSALYFCASSQLGEGFGYTFGSGTRLTVV.